These 17 T cell receptor beta chains originate from one sample sequenced in a study of T-cell reconstitution after alpha-beta-depleted transplantation in children. Construction of the TCRbeta library involved unique molecular identifiers. MiXCR was run by TCRdb on the PCR reads, yielding one entry per CDR3 protein. The table has some 120,000 distinct CDR3 sequences, 10% to 13% seen once. Material: PBMCs, obtained before TCRalphabeta/CD19-depleted stem cell transplant. The receptors stem from a boy younger than 10 with acute lymphoblastic leukemia, due to receive a stem cell transplant.

In its sample, this clonotype was seen once. A much larger clonotype is one base distant, so this may be a read error. Given the absence of the conserved phenylalanine or tryptophan at the CDR3 end, a read error is likely. The chain combines TRBV5-1 with TRBJ2-2; D might be TRBD1 or TRBD2, each matching 5 bases. This CDR3 contains 15 residues. V lost 5 bases, J lost 0 bases, and 11 bases lay in between. Germline lookup yields CDR1 SGHRS and CDR2 YFSETQ. CDR3 nucleotide sequence: TGCGCCAGCAGACCCCGGGGCGCGAACACCGGGGAGCTGTTTTAT. Translating it yields CASRPRGANTGELFY.

The chain uses TRBV4-1 and TRBJ2-1, with 9 bases lining up with TRBD2. The CDR3 runs 22 residues. In germline, CDR1 is MGHRA, CDR2 YSYEKL. V dropped 0 bases and J dropped 0; count of bases not matched to a gene: 18. The CDR3 DNA reads TGCGCCAGCAGCCAAGATCACCCTCCTAGCGGGGCCCTCCTTACCTCCTACAATGAGCAGTTCTTC. Amino acid sequence: CASSQDHPPSGALLTSYNEQFF.

This clonotype came up a few times. V gene TRBV2 combines with J gene TRBJ2-6; D unclear. Looked up from germline, CDR1 is SNHLY and CDR2 is FYNNEI. This CDR3 region has 17 residues. Trimming took off 0 bases at V and 5 bases at J, with 14 bases between the two ends. CDR3 protein: CASSEALGPMRANVLTF. The CDR3 nucleotides are TGTGCCAGCAGTGAAGCGTTAGGGCCCATGAGGGCCAACGTCCTGACTTTC.

This clonotype was observed a handful of times. The chain has TRBV20-1 and TRBJ1-1, with 7 bases lining up with TRBD1. This CDR3 is built from 14 residues. Germline V gives CDR1 DFQATT, CDR2 SNEGSKA (reference sequence). Unmatched junction bases numbered 4, after V lost 0 bases and J lost 3 bases. CDR3 sequence reads: CSARDTDRYTEAFF. For the CDR3, the DNA is TGCAGTGCTAGAGATACGGACAGGTACACTGAAGCTTTCTTT.

This clonotype was observed at least ten times. V gene TRBV5-1 combines with J gene TRBJ2-1, with 8 bases that match TRBD2. Trimming removed 4 bases from V and 7 bases from J; junction bases left unmatched: 4. The CDR3 has 13 amino acids. Germline loops: CDR1 SGHRS, CDR2 YFSETQ. The CDR3 DNA follows: TGCGCCAGCAGCCTCAGCGGGAGAAATGAGCAGTTCTTC. It codes for CASSLSGRNEQFF.

In this sample, this clonotype turned up many times. The chain joins TRBV20-1 to TRBJ2-1; the D gene is possibly TRBD2 (5 bases). V was cut by 3 bases and J by 15 bases, with 24 bases left in between. From germline, CDR1 is DFQATT and CDR2 SNEGSKA (reference sequence). CDR3 length: 14 residues. The CDR3 coding sequence is TGCAGTGCTAGTTACTCGGTAGCGAGTAGCTTAGGGTTCTTC. Its protein is CSASYSVASSLGFF.

The table lists this clonotype with many counts. This chain connects TRBV7-2 to TRBJ1-1; a possible D gene is TRBD1 (5 bases). The CDR3 is 16 residues long. CDR1 and CDR2 (germline): SGHTA, FQGNSA. Trimming took 5 bases from V and 5 from J, leaving 21 bases between them. CDR3 sequence: CASSPKGRGLGTEAFF. CDR3 sequence (DNA): TGTGCCAGCAGCCCTAAGGGGAGGGGTCTTGGGACTGAAGCTTTCTTT. Drawing the rest from reference TRBV7-2 and TRBJ1-1, the complete variable domain is GAGVSQSPSNKVTEKGKDVELRCDPISGHTALYWYRQSLGQGLEFLIYFQGNSAPDKSGLPSDRFSAERTGGSVSTLTIQRTQQEDSAVYLCASSPKGRGLGTEAFFGQGTRLTVV.

In this sample, this clonotype turned up many times. CDR3 in DNA: TGTGCCAGCAGTTTACACACAGATACGCAGTATTTT. Its translation: CASSLHTDTQYF. This sequence joins TRBV12-3 or TRBV12-4 and TRBJ2-3; D call uncertain. The CDR3 runs to 12 residues. V lost 2 bases and J 2 bases, leaving 2 bases between the germline ends.

Many counts were recorded for this clonotype. V gene TRBV7-9 combines with J gene TRBJ2-3; D is possibly TRBD1 (6 bases). The CDR3 sequence is 15 residues long. CDR1 is SEHNR, CDR2 FQNEAQ, per germline (reference sequence). Trimming stripped 1 base from V and 0 bases from J, with 8 bases between. This CDR3 reads CASSLVGQSTDTQYF. The CDR3 DNA follows: TGTGCCAGCAGCTTAGTTGGACAGAGCACAGATACGCAGTATTTT.

This clonotype has at least ten counts. This sequence joins TRBV20-1 and TRBJ2-3; 9 nucleotides match TRBD1. There are 15 residues in the CDR3. Losses at the gene ends were 6 bases for V and 5 bases for J; bases not matched to a gene: 12. The germline V gene has CDR1 DFQATT and CDR2 SNEGSKA (reference sequence). The chain's CDR3 is CSAAARTGEIDTQYF. Here the CDR3 DNA reads TGCAGTGCCGCCGCCCGGACAGGGGAAATAGATACGCAGTATTTT.

At least ten counts were recorded for this clonotype. V gene TRBV28 combines with J gene TRBJ2-4; possibly TRBD1 for D (5 bases). The CDR3 is made up of 14 amino acids. Per germline, CDR1 MDHEN and CDR2 SYDVKM. Trimming removed 0 bases from V and 7 bases from J, with 10 bases in between. As DNA, the CDR3 is TGTGCCAGCAGTTTATGGACAGATACTAACATTCAGTACTTC. Its protein is CASSLWTDTNIQYF.

This clonotype was observed a handful of times. The chain recombines TRBV5-1 with TRBJ2-7; D not resolved. Germline lookup yields CDR1 SGHRS and CDR2 YFSETQ. V dropped 0 bases and J dropped 4 bases, with 14 bases sitting between them. The CDR3 runs 15 residues. The CDR3, as DNA: TGCGCCAGCAGCTTGGTGGACGGAGTCCTATACGAGCAGTACTTC. It specifies CASSLVDGVLYEQYF.

This clonotype has a handful of counts. This chain uses TRBV2 with TRBJ2-7; TRBD1 matches at 10 bases. The CDR3 extends over 15 amino acids. V trimming: 6 bases; J trimming: 7 bases; junction bases outside the gene matches: 12. CDR1 is SNHLY, CDR2 FYNNEI, per germline. CDR3 sequence reads: CASRLGDRGVGEQYF. The CDR3 DNA follows: TGTGCCAGCAGGCTGGGGGACAGGGGAGTTGGGGAGCAGTACTTC.

This clonotype was detected ten times or more. CDR3 coding DNA: TGTGCCAGCAGCTCAAGAGCGGGGGCAACTAATGAAAAACTGTTTTTT. Residues: CASSSRAGATNEKLFF. The genes are TRBV7-6 and TRBJ1-4; maybe TRBD1 (5 bases). The V gene lost 4 bases and the J gene lost 0 bases, with 12 bases spanning the gap. Germline CDR1 and CDR2: SGHVS and FNYEAQ. This CDR3 has 16 amino acids.

Many counts were recorded for this clonotype. The rearrangement uses TRBV12-3 or TRBV12-4 and TRBJ1-2; D not certain. Deletions cut 2 bases from V and 7 bases from J, with 17 bases between. The CDR3 contains 15 residues. CDR3 sequence (DNA): TGTGCCAGCAGTTTACCGACCTCCGGGTACGGTGGCTACACCTTC. Amino acid sequence: CASSLPTSGYGGYTF.

This clonotype was picked up many times. The rearrangement links TRBV6-5 to TRBJ2-7; D perhaps matches TRBD1 (6 bases). V was trimmed by 7 bases and J by 4 bases, leaving 11 bases between them. The length of the CDR3 is 12 residues. Germline V gene sequence: CDR1 MNHEY, CDR2 SVGAGI. CDR3 amino acids: CASKGQGYEQYF. The CDR3 DNA sequence: TGTGCCAGCAAGGGGCAGGGGTACGAGCAGTACTTC.

This clonotype was picked up a small number of times. V gene TRBV24-1 combines with J gene TRBJ2-1; D might be TRBD2 (5 bases). The CDR3 runs 12 residues. The V end was cut by 4 bases, the J end by 8 bases, with 8 bases between. Germline V CDR1 and CDR2: KGHDR, SFDVKD. The CDR3 loop reads CATSEARDEQFF. CDR3 coding DNA: TGTGCCACCAGTGAGGCGCGGGATGAGCAGTTCTTC.